Below are 7 T cell receptor beta chains sequenced from a single sample in a study of cytomegalovirus exposure and HLA in healthy donors (dated by TCRdb to about 2017). The method behind the library was the immunoSEQ multiplex PCR assay. For the multiplex PCR, a mixture combining 60 forward primers for TCR Vbeta segments and 13 reverse primers for TCR Jbeta segments was used. TCRdb's version of the immuneACCESS table is confined to in-frame rearrangements and falls short of the full clone set. An unresolved V gene accounts for under half of the shortfall where checked; the remainder is of unknown origin. The sample yields about 120,000 clones; more than 80% were counted once. Approximately 10% of the sample is in the top ten clones. The sample comprised PBMCs. The source of these receptors is a man aged 25-45 years in good health and CMV-seropositive.

The chain is built from TRBV6-5 and TRBJ1-2; possibly TRBD1 for D (6 bases). Looked up from germline, CDR1 is MNHEY and CDR2 is SVGAGI. The V end lost 1 base, the J end lost 3 bases, and 12 bases lay between the germline ends. The CDR3 has 15 residues. As DNA, the CDR3 is TGTGCCAGCAGTTACTACCCCGCAGGGGACTATGGCTACACCTTC. Translating gives CASSYYPAGDYGYTF.

The rearrangement uses TRBV6-5 and TRBJ2-1; 7 bases line up with TRBD1. This CDR3 spans 13 amino acids. J was trimmed by 10 bases and V by 0 bases; bases with no gene match: 3. Germline values: CDR1 MNHEY, CDR2 SVGAGI. CDR3 DNA sequence: TGTGCCAGCAGTTACTCCGACAGGGCCGAGCAGTTCTTC. Residues: CASSYSDRAEQFF.

This chain joins TRBV10-3 and TRBJ2-1; 7 nucleotides agree with TRBD2. Germline V gives CDR1 ENHRY, CDR2 SYGVKD. After removal of 3 bases from V and 6 bases from J, the junction contained 5 bases not matched to a gene. The CDR3 loop spans 14 amino acids. In nucleotides, the CDR3 is TGTGCCATCAGTGACCGGGACTACACCAATGAGCAGTTCTTC. Protein product: CAISDRDYTNEQFF.

This clone was seen once. The DNA is omitted, as the CDR3 cannot be located on it reliably, and the CDR3 follows TCRdb's listing. The chain carries TRBV28 and TRBJ2-7; the table calls TRBD1, which could not be checked here. The CDR3 spans 24 amino acids, including both terminal residues. Germline assignment: CDR1 MDHEN and CDR2 SYDVKM. The CDR3 sequence is CASSLMFEGWDTRPTSSTSGGQYF.

The table lists this clone with a few counts. V is TRBV29-1 and J is TRBJ2-7, with 10 bases lining up with TRBD1. V shed 1 base, J shed 3 bases, and the junction held 18 bases outside the gene matches. Germline V lookup: CDR1 SQVTM, CDR2 ANQGSEA. This CDR3 comprises 19 residues. This CDR3 is CSVEGLIRGGTGVIYEQYF. The CDR3 DNA follows: TGCAGCGTTGAAGGCTTGATAAGAGGAGGGACAGGGGTGATCTACGAGCAGTACTTC.

This clone was observed a handful of times. The chain couples TRBV2 to TRBJ2-2; possible D gene TRBD2, 5 bases. Trimming left V 6 bases short and J 3 bases short, with 17 bases between. There are 16 residues in the CDR3. Germline lookup yields CDR1 SNHLY and CDR2 FYNNEI. In nucleotides, the CDR3 is TGTGCCAGCAGAAGGAGTGTGGTGAGGGACACCGGGGAGCTGTTTTTT. As protein: CASRRSVVRDTGELFF.

This clone appeared once. This sequence joins TRBV4-1 and TRBJ2-7; 7 bases fit TRBD1. The CDR3 has 15 amino acids. J lost 0 bases, V lost 4 bases, and 6 bases had no gene match. Germline lookup yields CDR1 MGHRA and CDR2 YSYEKL. The CDR3 protein is CASSPGTDYSYEQYF. The DNA of the CDR3 is TGCGCCAGCAGCCCCGGGACAGACTACTCCTACGAGCAGTACTTC.